This entry features one T cell receptor beta chain sequence. V was cut by 4 bases and J by 5 bases, with 11 bases left in between. Germline CDR1 reads SNHLY; CDR2 reads FYNNEI. This CDR3 spans 13 amino acids. The record originates from a study of blood T cell repertoires in COVID-19. Methods used by the authors: Reference gene primers were amplified, and this amplification served to estimate nucleated cell counts. This table comes from immunoSEQ multiplex PCR, and its TCRdb copy is limited to in-frame clones, with some not included. The V and J calls and the clone size are those of that table, but D and trimming were determined from the DNA. The data show 90,000 to 100,000 clones, around 81% seen once.

This chain joins TRBV2 and TRBJ1-2; perhaps TRBD1 as D (5 bases). This TCR was recovered from a man between 60 and 75 years old with acute or convalescent COVID-19. Sequencing was carried out using peripheral blood. This chain's CDR3 is CASSGQGVYGYTF. The CDR3 nucleotides read TGTGCCAGCAGTGGCCAAGGGGTATATGGCTACACCTTC.